These 6 T cell receptor beta chains came from one sample sequenced in a study of response to subunit inactivated influenza vaccine. TCRdb fed the RT-PCR reads into MiXCR, producing one record per CDR3 protein. The data hold 500,000 to 600,000 distinct CDR3 sequences, with around 11% observed a single time. The same data also contributed to another study, on T cells expressing NK-cell markers. That paper states: cDNA encoding TCR beta was synthesized via 5'RACE template switching incorporating UMIs.

The source was PBMCs from blood, collected on the day of vaccination. The receptors derive from a man between 45 and 60 years old who received an inactivated influenza vaccine.

This clonotype was picked up a small number of times. The genes are TRBV20-1 and TRBJ2-7, with 7 bases aligning to TRBD1. J was trimmed by 0 bases and V by 1 base; bases with no gene match: 6. Germline CDR1 reads DFQATT; CDR2 reads SNEGSKA (reference sequence). The length of the CDR3 is 15 residues. This CDR3 is CSARGRQGSSYEQYF. The CDR3 DNA reads TGCAGTGCTAGAGGGCGACAGGGTAGCTCCTACGAGCAGTACTTC.

The chain combines TRBV7-6 with TRBJ2-7, with D tentatively TRBD2 (6 bases). The CDR3 is 13 residues long. V was pared by 6 bases and J by 6 bases, with 15 bases between. Germline-derived CDR1 and CDR2 are SGHVS and FNYEAQ. The CDR3 reads CASSTVDGGEQYF. The CDR3, as DNA: TGTGCCAGCAGTACCGTCGACGGGGGCGAGCAGTACTTC.

The V and J genes are TRBV7-2 and TRBJ2-7; the match to TRBD2 covers 11 bases. CDR3 size: 14 residues. Germline V gene sequence: CDR1 SGHTA, CDR2 FQGNSA. The J segment lost 6 bases and the V segment lost 2 bases, leaving 3 bases of the junction unmatched. The CDR3 bases are TGTGCCAGCAGCTTAAGTACTAGCGGGGGCGAGCAGTACTTC. Translated: CASSLSTSGGEQYF.

The J gene is TRBJ2-2, the V gene TRBV4-3; D is perhaps TRBD2 (5 bases). The CDR3 loop spans 16 amino acids. Germline CDR1 LGHNA, CDR2 YSLEER. The germline V and J ends were trimmed by 1 base and 4 bases, with 13 bases remaining between them. The CDR3 DNA is TGCGCCAGCAGCCAAGCGGACGGGATACCCACCGGGGAGCTGTTTTTT. Translation gives CASSQADGIPTGELFF.

This clonotype has a count of ten or more. V and J are TRBV14 and TRBJ2-5; no reliable D call. V was clipped by 4 bases and J by 3 bases, with 15 bases between them. CDR3 length equals 15 residues. Germline CDR1 reads SGHDN; CDR2 reads FVKESK. Written as DNA, the CDR3 is TGTGCCAGCAGCCGCGTCCGTGCAGCCAAAGAGACCCAGTACTTC. Encoded protein: CASSRVRAAKETQYF. Full variable domain (outside the CDR3, taken from reference TRBV14 and TRBJ2-5): EAGVTQFPSHSVIEKGQTVTLRCDPISGHDNLYWYRRVMGKEIKFLLHFVKESKQDESGMPNNRFLAERTGGTYSTLKVQPAELEDSGVYFCASSRVRAAKETQYFGPGTRLLVL.

This rearrangement joins TRBV29-1 to TRBJ1-5; 7 bases fit TRBD1. The CDR3 runs to 14 residues. CDR1 SQVTM and CDR2 ANQGSEA come from the germline V gene. Trimming removed 7 bases from V and 2 bases from J; junction bases left unmatched: 8. CDR3 in DNA: TGCAGCGCCTCCCAGGGGGGCCGCAATCAGCCCCAGCATTTT. Translated: CSASQGGRNQPQHF.